Listed here is a single T cell receptor (beta chain). This clonotype was counted between two and nine times. Which antigen it targets is not known. The input lacks base qualities; no much larger clone sits a single base away. Interpreted using the paper, the treatment or condition label stands for: live attenuated yellow fever vaccine strain. At every blood-draw timepoint, two biological replicates of bulk PBMCs were collected. PBMCs were isolated from peripheral blood using a standard Ficoll-Paque protocol. RNA was extracted with TriZol from bulk PBMCs, CD4 and CD8 fractions, and dextramer-positive and dextramer-negative fractions. The data are from a study of T cells after yellow fever vaccination (dated by TCRdb to about 2019). Regarding the research as a whole: The SMART-Seq v4 Ultra Low Input RNA kit was used to prepare libraries from fractions with low cell numbers. Blood was collected at multiple timepoints before and after primary and secondary immunization, and bulk PBMC replicates and cell subsets were isolated. Two healthy male donors, one aged 18 to 30 and one aged 30 to 40 years, were included in the cohort. Bulk TCR alpha and beta repertoires were sequenced longitudinally to track T-cell clones before and after primary and booster YFV17D yellow fever vaccination.

The paper as a whole reports these results and caveats: After the booster, most of the clones that had expanded following primary vaccination were detected again (almost 98% of CD4 and roughly 88% of CD8), which suggests that memory was broadly maintained. A small fraction of clonotypes showed up in both the CD4 and CD8 compartments, probably as a result of convergent recombination. Because only a couple of donors were included in the study, the extent to which the findings can be generalized is limited. Compared with the primary T-cell response, the secondary T-cell response was faster but weaker, reaching its peak on day 5 rather than on day 15. FACS-sorted repertoires could contain abundant contaminating clonotypes from the bulk population, so computational filtering was required.

TCR cDNA was made using 5'RACE template switching, a step that added a universal primer site and unique molecular identifiers. Priming for cDNA synthesis came from both the TCR alpha and TCR beta constant segments. Two PCR steps were used to amplify libraries, with sample barcodes and sequencing adapters being added in the second step. Sequencing of libraries was performed on Illumina HiSeq 2500 (2x100 bp) or NovaSeq (2x150 bp). The original pipeline was this. MIGEC was used to demultiplex reads and collapse the reads into UMI consensus sequences, and MiXCR was used for V(D)J alignment. Vaccine-responding clonotypes were defined with edgeR using replicate PBMC samples, requiring FDR below 0.01 and a log2 fold change above 5 up to day 15. Each bulk clonotype was labeled CD4 or CD8 based on which sequenced repertoire, CD4 or CD8, contained the clonotype at higher abundance. TCRdb reworked the public reads: Q25 trimming with fastp, MiXCR clone assembly, productive beta chains retained. Entries that share a CDR3 protein sequence are merged under the most common genes and DNA. The authors' filters were not applied to this entry. Within this sample are about 400,000 distinct CDR3 sequences, with under 7.5% of them counted one time only. The ten top clones hold 15% of the sample.

This specimen consisted of PBMCs, obtained 5 days after the yellow fever booster vaccination. The receptor was derived from a man in his thirties or forties who received the YFV17D yellow fever vaccine.

The CDR3 reads as follows: CASSVSGRSTNEQFF. The DNA sequence follows: TGTGCCAGCAGCGTTAGCGGGAGAAGTACCAATGAGCAGTTCTTC. Recombination connected TRBV5-4 to TRBJ2-1; a stretch of 9 junction bases matches TRBD2. For this chain, trimming is 4 bases at the V end and 6 bases at the J end, and the number of junction bases without a gene match is 8. Sequences SGHNT (CDR1) and YYREEE (CDR2) are obtained from the germline V gene (reference sequence). The CDR3 starts with the cysteine, ends with the phenylalanine, and has 15 residues. Just CDR3 DNA is preserved here, 45 bases in frame from base 1.